Here is one T cell receptor beta chain with its context. Its antigen is currently unknown. V gave up 2 bases and J gave up 3 bases, with 13 bases separating them. The V gene's germline CDR1 is GTSNPN and CDR2 SVGIG (reference sequence). CDR3 length: 15 residues. This sample was included in a study of regulatory T cells in long-lasting Graves disease. As for the study in general: Newly diagnosed Graves' patients took antithyroid drugs under 3 months.

Libraries of TCR beta came from iRepertoire HTBI primers plus Arm-PCR of CDR3 regions. Using its own MiXCR run on the multiplex PCR reads, TCRdb lists one record per CDR3 protein. The sample holds about 540,000 distinct CDR3 sequences, approximately 13% seen once. Findings and caveats of the study: Thyroid tissue was not sampled; only peripheral blood was.

The sample's time point: newly diagnosed GD, antithyroid drugs for less than 3 months. PBMC-derived RNA was used for the TCR library. The sample was also reused in another study, on T cells in Graves' hyperthyroidism and ophthalmopathy.

This specimen was peripheral blood mononuclear cells (PBMCs), taken at new diagnosis, from a patient treated with antithyroid drugs. The V and J genes are TRBV30 and TRBJ2-2; tentative D call: TRBD1 (6 bases). The TCR comes from a young man with Graves disease. In DNA, the CDR3 is TGTGCCTGGAGTCAGTTCGACAGGCACACCGGGGAGCTGTTTTTT. It yields the protein CAWSQFDRHTGELFF.